A selection of T cell receptor beta chains follows, all from one sample in a study of cytomegalovirus exposure and HLA in healthy donors. The method was immunoSEQ multiplex PCR; TCRdb's version includes in-frame clones alone and lacks a portion of them. This table holds roughly 66,000 clones, around 76% found once. The sample consisted of PBMCs. These receptors originate from a man aged 50 to 59 in good health and CMV-seronegative. CDR3s include the opening cysteine and the closing phenylalanine or tryptophan. A D gene is named only where the DNA matches it firmly. Clone size is given for some rows only: seen once, a few or many times, or a class if the clone is expanded.

d_call: NA; v_call: TRBV30; clone_size: NA; j_call: TRBJ1-4; cdr3_nt: TGTGCCTGGAGTGAATCCAGGGGAAGTTACGAAAAACTGTTTTTT; cdr3_aa: CAWSESRGSYEKLFF
d_call: NA; v_call: TRBV7-2; clone_size: NA; j_call: TRBJ1-3; cdr3_nt: TGTGCCAGCAGCCAGACAGGCTCTGGAAACACCATATATTTT; cdr3_aa: CASSQTGSGNTIYF
d_call: NA; v_call: TRBV7-2; clone_size: NA; j_call: TRBJ1-1; cdr3_nt: TGTGCCAGCAGTCTAAACACTGAAGCTTTCTTT; cdr3_aa: CASSLNTEAFF
d_call: TRBD2; v_call: TRBV30; clone_size: NA; j_call: TRBJ2-7; cdr3_nt: TGTGCCTGGAGTCCACCCGGGGGGGTATCCTACGAGCAGTACTTC; cdr3_aa: CAWSPPGGVSYEQYF
d_call: TRBD2; v_call: TRBV27; clone_size: once; j_call: TRBJ2-7; cdr3_nt: TGTGCCAGCAGTCTCCGGGGGGACGAGCAGTACTTC; cdr3_aa: CASSLRGDEQYF
d_call: TRBD2; v_call: TRBV7-9; clone_size: NA; j_call: TRBJ2-7; cdr3_nt: TGTGCCAGCAGCGACTCGATTGGCGGGAGGGCCCAAGGATCCGAGCAGTACTTC; cdr3_aa: CASSDSIGGRAQGSEQYF
d_call: NA; v_call: TRBV28; clone_size: medium-sized; j_call: TRBJ2-7; cdr3_nt: TGTGCCAGCGTAGGGGGACCCGTAAGGGACGAGCAGTACTTC; cdr3_aa: CASVGGPVRDEQYF
d_call: NA; v_call: TRBV9; clone_size: NA; j_call: TRBJ2-1; cdr3_nt: TGTGCCAGCAGCGCGCAGGGTTATGAGCAGTTCTTC; cdr3_aa: CASSAQGYEQFF
d_call: TRBD1; v_call: TRBV2; clone_size: NA; j_call: TRBJ1-1; cdr3_nt: TGTGCCACCAAAATTAACAGGGGCGGGACTGAAGCTTTCTTT; cdr3_aa: CATKINRGGTEAFF
d_call: NA; v_call: TRBV2; clone_size: NA; j_call: TRBJ1-4; cdr3_nt: TGTGCCAGCAGGCCTCAGGGGGAAAAACTGTTTTTT; cdr3_aa: CASRPQGEKLFF
d_call: NA; v_call: TRBV19; clone_size: NA; j_call: TRBJ1-2; cdr3_nt: TGTGCCACTCACGCGGGGAGTGGCTACACCTTC; cdr3_aa: CATHAGSGYTF
d_call: NA; v_call: TRBV6-5; clone_size: few; j_call: TRBJ1-1; cdr3_nt: TGTGCCAGTAGGGGGAGACAGAACACTGAAGCTTTCTTT; cdr3_aa: CASRGRQNTEAFF
d_call: NA; v_call: TRBV18; clone_size: NA; j_call: TRBJ1-1; cdr3_nt: TGTGCCAGCTCGTCAGGAGGCCGTATGAACACTGAAGCTTTCTTT; cdr3_aa: CASSSGGRMNTEAFF
d_call: NA; v_call: TRBV6-5; clone_size: once; j_call: TRBJ1-1; cdr3_nt: TGTGCCAGCAGTCTAAGGTCAGGGGTGTACACTGAAGCTTTCTTT; cdr3_aa: CASSLRSGVYTEAFF
d_call: NA; v_call: TRBV19; clone_size: few; j_call: TRBJ1-5; cdr3_nt: TGTGCCAGTAGTAAGAATACAGGGACAAATCAGCCCCAGCATTTT; cdr3_aa: CASSKNTGTNQPQHF
d_call: NA; v_call: TRBV30; clone_size: NA; j_call: TRBJ1-2; cdr3_nt: TGTGCCTGGTTCCCGACAAGGTGGGATGGCTACACCTTC; cdr3_aa: CAWFPTRWDGYTF
d_call: NA; v_call: TRBV27; clone_size: NA; j_call: TRBJ1-1; cdr3_nt: TGTGCCAGCAGTTTAGAGGCTAGGACTGAAGCTTTCTTT; cdr3_aa: CASSLEARTEAFF
d_call: NA; v_call: TRBV6-6; clone_size: NA; j_call: TRBJ1-3; cdr3_nt: TGTGCCAGCGGTCCAGGGTCTGGAAACACCATATATTTT; cdr3_aa: CASGPGSGNTIYF
d_call: NA; v_call: TRBV5-5; clone_size: NA; j_call: TRBJ2-5; cdr3_nt: TGTGCCAGCAGCCCGAGGGCCCCCCAAGAGACCCAGTACTTC; cdr3_aa: CASSPRAPQETQYF
d_call: TRBD1; v_call: TRBV6-1; clone_size: NA; j_call: TRBJ1-4; cdr3_nt: TGTGCCAGCAGTGAAGCCAACAGGGGTATTGAAAAACTGTTTTTT; cdr3_aa: CASSEANRGIEKLFF
d_call: NA; v_call: TRBV19; clone_size: NA; j_call: TRBJ1-5; cdr3_nt: TGTGCCAGTAAACTCACTAGCAATCAGCCCCAGCATTTT; cdr3_aa: CASKLTSNQPQHF
d_call: NA; v_call: TRBV27; clone_size: NA; j_call: TRBJ1-5; cdr3_nt: TGTGCCAGCAGTTTATCGGGGACTTTGCCCCAGCATTTT; cdr3_aa: CASSLSGTLPQHF
d_call: TRBD2; v_call: TRBV15; clone_size: NA; j_call: TRBJ2-7; cdr3_nt: TGTGCCACCAGCACTGGCGGGGGACTCTACGAGCAGTACTTC; cdr3_aa: CATSTGGGLYEQYF
d_call: NA; v_call: TRBV2; clone_size: NA; j_call: TRBJ1-4; cdr3_nt: TGTGCCAGCAACGAAGGGGCTCGGGCTAATGAAAAACTGTTTTTT; cdr3_aa: CASNEGARANEKLFF
d_call: NA; v_call: TRBV5-4; clone_size: NA; j_call: TRBJ2-7; cdr3_nt: TGTGCCAGCAGCTACTCCGGGGCCTACGAGCAGTACTTC; cdr3_aa: CASSYSGAYEQYF
d_call: NA; v_call: TRBV6-6; clone_size: few; j_call: TRBJ1-2; cdr3_nt: TGTGCCAGCAGAACTCGGGAGTACAACTATGGCTACACCTTC; cdr3_aa: CASRTREYNYGYTF
d_call: NA; v_call: TRBV29-1; clone_size: NA; j_call: TRBJ1-1; cdr3_nt: TGCAGCGTCCTCAGGGTGGCCTCTACTGAAGCTTTCTTT; cdr3_aa: CSVLRVASTEAFF
d_call: TRBD1; v_call: TRBV5-1; clone_size: NA; j_call: TRBJ2-5; cdr3_nt: TGCGCCAGCAGCGGAGGACAGGTTGTGGAGACCCAGTACTTC; cdr3_aa: CASSGGQVVETQYF
d_call: TRBD1; v_call: TRBV29-1; clone_size: NA; j_call: TRBJ2-3; cdr3_nt: TGCAGCGGAGAAGGGACAGGTGCTAGCACAGATACGCAGTATTTT; cdr3_aa: CSGEGTGASTDTQYF
d_call: TRBD2; v_call: TRBV10-3; clone_size: NA; j_call: TRBJ2-7; cdr3_nt: TGTGCCATCAGTGAGTACGGGACTAGCGGGGGGTACGAGCAGTACTTC; cdr3_aa: CAISEYGTSGGYEQYF
d_call: NA; v_call: TRBV30; clone_size: NA; j_call: TRBJ1-2; cdr3_nt: TGTGCCTGGAATTCAGGGTATGGCTACACCTTC; cdr3_aa: CAWNSGYGYTF
d_call: TRBD2; v_call: TRBV25-1; clone_size: NA; j_call: TRBJ2-2; cdr3_nt: TGTGCCAGCAGTAATAGCGGGAGGGCCGCCGGGGAGCTGTTTTTT; cdr3_aa: CASSNSGRAAGELFF
d_call: TRBD1; v_call: TRBV30; clone_size: NA; j_call: TRBJ2-1; cdr3_nt: TGTGCCTGGGCTAATTGGGACAGGGGCGGGAATGAGCAGTTCTTC; cdr3_aa: CAWANWDRGGNEQFF
d_call: TRBD2; v_call: TRBV10-1; clone_size: NA; j_call: TRBJ2-1; cdr3_nt: TGCGCCAGCACCCTAGCGGGAGGGGCTGAGCAGTTCTTC; cdr3_aa: CASTLAGGAEQFF
d_call: TRBD1; v_call: TRBV4-1; clone_size: few; j_call: TRBJ2-3; cdr3_nt: TGCGCCAGCAGCCGACTACCGACAGGGGCAGATACGCAGTATTTT; cdr3_aa: CASSRLPTGADTQYF
d_call: NA; v_call: TRBV28; clone_size: NA; j_call: TRBJ2-4; cdr3_nt: TGTGCCAGCAGTCCAGGGCTAGGTGCCAAAAACATTCAGTACTTC; cdr3_aa: CASSPGLGAKNIQYF
d_call: NA; v_call: TRBV5-1; clone_size: NA; j_call: TRBJ1-6; cdr3_nt: TGCGCCAGCAGGGACACTGGTTCACCCCTCCACTTT; cdr3_aa: CASRDTGSPLHF
d_call: TRBD1; v_call: TRBV18; clone_size: NA; j_call: TRBJ1-2; cdr3_nt: TGTGCCAGCTCACCAAACGGACAGGGGAACTATGGCTACACCTTC; cdr3_aa: CASSPNGQGNYGYTF
d_call: NA; v_call: TRBV9; clone_size: NA; j_call: TRBJ2-7; cdr3_nt: TGTGCCAGCAGCGTAGAAGGGGATCCCTACGAGCAGTACTTC; cdr3_aa: CASSVEGDPYEQYF
d_call: NA; v_call: TRBV28; clone_size: NA; j_call: TRBJ2-1; cdr3_nt: TGTGCCAGCAGTTTAGCGTTAGCCGGGGTATGGTTCTTC; cdr3_aa: CASSLALAGVWFF
d_call: NA; v_call: TRBV19; clone_size: NA; j_call: TRBJ2-1; cdr3_nt: TGTGCCAGTAGTATAAGGCGGGCCTCCTACAATGAGCAGTTCTTC; cdr3_aa: CASSIRRASYNEQFF
d_call: NA; v_call: TRBV19; clone_size: once; j_call: TRBJ1-5; cdr3_nt: TGTGCCAGTAGTATAGATAGGACAGACAATCAGCCCCAGCATTTT; cdr3_aa: CASSIDRTDNQPQHF